This is a list of T cell receptor beta chains from one sample in a study of T cells in Graves' hyperthyroidism and ophthalmopathy. MiXCR was run by TCRdb on the multiplex PCR reads, yielding one entry per CDR3 protein. This table has a few hundred thousand distinct CDR3 sequences, about 15% appearing once. Sequenced material: blood. These receptors all stem from a woman aged 55-70 years with Graves' ophthalmopathy. Each CDR3 is given with its conserved first and last residue. Fields, in order: V gene, D gene, clone size, J gene, CDR3 protein, CDR3 DNA. A D gene is named only where the DNA matches it firmly. Expanded clones are given a class, and other clones once, few, many or no size at all.

>TRBV6-2/TRBV6-3|-|-|TRBJ1-1
CASRDPTEAFF
TGTGCCAGTAGGGACCCCACTGAAGCTTTCTTT
>TRBV29-1|-|many|TRBJ2-5
CSSDPFQETQYF
TGCAGCTCGGACCCTTTCCAAGAGACCCAGTACTTC
>TRBV20-1|TRBD1|-|TRBJ2-2
CSARDPTGQGARRLFF
TGCAGTGCTAGAGATCCTACGGGACAGGGGGCGAGGAGACTGTTTTTT
>TRBV5-1|-|-|TRBJ2-7
CASSLGFGGVDYEQYF
TGCGCCAGCAGCTTGGGGTTCGGCGGGGTGGACTACGAGCAGTACTTC
>TRBV10-3|TRBD1|-|TRBJ2-1
CASRDRGYNEQFF
TGTGCCTCCCGGGACAGGGGCTACAATGAGCAGTTCTTC
>TRBV7-2|-|many|TRBJ1-2
CASSSPRTYGYTF
TGTGCCAGCAGCTCGCCGAGGACCTATGGCTACACCTTC
>TRBV30|-|-|TRBJ1-1
CAWSRGGGTEAFF
TGTGCCTGGAGCCGGGGTGGGGGAACTGAAGCTTTCTTT
>TRBV20-1|TRBD2|-|TRBJ2-7
CSARTSGSSREQYF
TGCAGTGCCAGGACTAGCGGGAGTTCGCGGGAGCAGTACTTC
>TRBV30|-|many|TRBJ2-2
CAWSAPSLHTGELFF
TGTGCCTGGAGTGCGCCTAGCTTGCACACCGGGGAGCTGTTTTTT
>TRBV7-9|TRBD1|many|TRBJ2-1
CASSLVTGAYNEQFF
TGTGCCAGCAGCTTAGTGACAGGGGCCTACAATGAGCAGTTCTTC
>TRBV2|-|many|TRBJ2-1
CASGKAWSDTRTEFF
TGTGCCAGCGGGAAAGCTTGGAGCGATACGCGAACGGAGTTCTTC
>TRBV29-1|-|-|TRBJ2-7
CSVGGAEQYF
TGCAGCGTTGGGGGCGCCGAGCAGTACTTC
>TRBV30|-|many|TRBJ2-7
CAWSMGGFYEQYF
TGTGCCTGGAGTATGGGGGGTTTTTACGAGCAGTACTTC
>TRBV5-1|-|once|TRBJ1-1
CASKAQGANTEAFF
TGCGCCAGCAAAGCACAGGGAGCGAACACTGAAGCTTTCTTT
>TRBV6-1|-|few|TRBJ2-1
CASTMPPNGVNEQFF
TGTGCCAGCACTATGCCCCCGAATGGGGTCAATGAGCAGTTCTTC
>TRBV2|TRBD1|many|TRBJ1-1
CASRKDREGEAFF
TGTGCCAGCAGAAAGGACAGGGAGGGAGAAGCTTTCTTT
>TRBV7-2|TRBD2|-|TRBJ2-7
CASSFRGDYEQYF
TGTGCCAGCAGCTTTCGGGGGGACTACGAGCAGTACTTC
>TRBV30|-|-|TRBJ2-2
CAWGRTVNTGELFF
TGTGCCTGGGGTAGGACGGTGAACACCGGGGAGCTGTTTTTT
>TRBV5-1|TRBD1|many|TRBJ2-1
CASRAGTGTYNEQFF
TGCGCCAGCAGGGCCGGGACAGGGACTTACAATGAGCAGTTCTTC
>TRBV27|-|few|TRBJ2-7
CASRPNAGFYEQYF
TGTGCCAGCAGACCAAACGCAGGGTTTTACGAGCAGTACTTC
>TRBV29-1|TRBD1|-|TRBJ2-2
CSGQGENTGELFF
TGCAGCGGACAGGGCGAAAACACCGGGGAGCTGTTTTTT
>TRBV20-1|-|-|TRBJ2-7
CSARDPGARRLYEQYF
TGCAGTGCTAGAGATCCCGGGGCGCGGAGACTCTACGAGCAGTACTTC
>TRBV18|-|many|TRBJ2-7
CASSPARGRGYEQYF
TGTGCCAGCTCACCAGCGAGAGGGAGAGGCTACGAGCAGTACTTC
>TRBV7-7|-|few|TRBJ2-5
CASSLQPGQETQYF
TGTGCTAGCAGCTTGCAGCCCGGCCAAGAGACCCAGTACTTC
>TRBV6-2/TRBV6-3|-|many|TRBJ2-7
CASSYYDRNYEQYF
TGTGCCAGCAGTTACTACGACAGAAACTACGAGCAGTACTTC
>TRBV7-8|-|many|TRBJ2-5
CASSGQGLGETQYF
TGTGCCAGCAGCGGCCAGGGTTTGGGAGAGACCCAGTACTTC
>TRBV6-9|-|-|TRBJ1-5
CASSYDGGSQPQHF
TGTGCCAGCAGTTACGACGGGGGTTCGCAGCCCCAGCATTTT
>TRBV20-1|-|-|TRBJ1-1
CSAEDDTEAFF
TGCAGTGCTGAGGACGACACTGAAGCTTTCTTT
>TRBV6-2/TRBV6-3|-|-|TRBJ1-1
CASSYAYSEAFF
TGTGCCAGCAGTTATGCATACTCTGAAGCTTTCTTT
>TRBV12-3/TRBV12-4|TRBD1|many|TRBJ1-2
CASSLGQGVYGYTF
TGTGCCAGCAGTTTAGGACAGGGCGTCTATGGCTACACCTTC
>TRBV6-2/TRBV6-3|-|-|TRBJ1-5
CASSYRRQPQHF
TGTGCCAGCAGTTACAGGAGACAGCCCCAGCATTTT
>TRBV19|-|-|TRBJ2-2
CASSISPGANTGELFF
TGTGCCAGTAGTATTTCTCCGGGAGCGAACACCGGGGAGCTGTTTTTT
>TRBV20-1|TRBD1|-|TRBJ2-7
CSATGQGAPVRFYEQYF
TGCAGTGCTACGGGACAGGGGGCCCCGGTTCGATTTTACGAGCAGTACTTC
>TRBV30|-|few|TRBJ2-6
CAWSVVATGANVLTF
TGTGCCTGGAGTGTGGTAGCCACTGGGGCCAACGTCCTGACTTTC
>TRBV5-6|TRBD1|-|TRBJ1-5
CASSLGAGGQPQHF
TGTGCCAGCAGCTTGGGGGCAGGGGGGCAGCCCCAGCATTTT
>TRBV29-1|TRBD2|-|TRBJ2-7
CSATLADSYEQYF
TGCAGCGCCACACTAGCGGACTCCTACGAGCAGTACTTC
>TRBV6-1|-|-|TRBJ2-5
CANSERSRGGEETQYF
TGTGCCAACAGTGAACGTTCAAGGGGCGGGGAAGAGACCCAGTACTTC
>TRBV7-2|-|-|TRBJ2-5
CASSIGGPQETQYF
TGTGCCAGTAGTATAGGGGGACCTCAAGAGACCCAGTACTTC
>TRBV6-1|TRBD1|many|TRBJ1-1
CASRPRDRATEAFF
TGTGCCAGCAGGCCTCGGGACAGGGCCACTGAAGCTTTCTTT
>TRBV20-1|-|many|TRBJ1-4
CSARGGFNEKLFF
TGCAGTGCTAGAGGGGGATTCAATGAAAAACTGTTTTTT
>TRBV29-1|-|many|TRBJ1-2
CSVEDGRWGYTF
TGCAGCGTTGAGGACGGTCGGTGGGGCTACACCTTC
>TRBV2|TRBD1|many|TRBJ2-3
CASSGDRGSADTQYF
TGTGCCAGCAGTGGAGACAGGGGTTCGGCAGATACGCAGTATTTT
>TRBV7-9|-|many|TRBJ2-1
CASSPGSYYNEQFF
TGTGCCAGCAGCCCGGGGAGCTATTACAATGAGCAGTTCTTC
>TRBV12-3/TRBV12-4|TRBD1|many|TRBJ1-5
CASGRGPDQPQHF
TGTGCCAGCGGCAGGGGGCCGGATCAGCCCCAGCATTTT
>TRBV27|-|many|TRBJ1-2
CASSLMARQSLSLYGYTF
TGTGCCAGCAGTTTAATGGCTCGACAGTCCCTTAGCCTCTATGGCTACACCTTC